This TCR beta chain was sequenced in a study of shared clonotypes between healthy human individuals. Terminally differentiated effector memory CD45RA+ cells were left out of the naive CD8 fraction, which was CD45RO-negative and positively selected for CCR7. The CDR3 contains 13 residues. V lost 4 bases to trimming and J lost 8 bases; unmatched junction nucleotides: 8. Germline assignment: CDR1 SGDLS and CDR2 YYNGEE. Libraries were prepared by immunoSEQ multiplex PCR; TCRdb keeps only in-frame clonotypes and omits some of them. The sample lists about 1,800,000 clones, about 94% seen once, with approximately 1.2% in the top ten.

Sequenced: naive CD8+ T cells sorted from blood. The V call is TRBV9, the J call TRBJ1-1; 7 bases agree with TRBD1. The clonotype was recovered from a man aged 18 to 35 in good health. The CDR3 coding sequence is TGTGCCAGCAGCCAGGGGGGGACAGCCGAAGCTTTCTTT. It translates to CASSQGGTAEAFF.